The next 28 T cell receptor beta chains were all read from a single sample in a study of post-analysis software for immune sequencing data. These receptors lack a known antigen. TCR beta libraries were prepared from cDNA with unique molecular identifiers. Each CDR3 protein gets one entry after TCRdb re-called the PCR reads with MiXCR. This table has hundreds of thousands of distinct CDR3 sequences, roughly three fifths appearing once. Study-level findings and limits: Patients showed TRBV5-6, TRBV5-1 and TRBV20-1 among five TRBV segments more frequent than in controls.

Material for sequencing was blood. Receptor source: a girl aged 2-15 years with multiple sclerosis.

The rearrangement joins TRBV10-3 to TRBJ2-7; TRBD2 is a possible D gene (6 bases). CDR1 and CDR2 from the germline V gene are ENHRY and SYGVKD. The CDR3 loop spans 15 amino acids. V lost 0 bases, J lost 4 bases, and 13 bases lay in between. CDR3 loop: CAISESETSLYEQYF. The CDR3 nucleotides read TGTGCCATCAGTGAGTCCGAGACTAGTTTATACGAGCAGTACTTC.

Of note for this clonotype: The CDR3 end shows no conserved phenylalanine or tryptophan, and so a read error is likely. The CDR3 region is CASSWGHMNTEAFC. In DNA form, the CDR3 reads TGCGCCAGCAGCTGGGGACACATGAACACTGAAGCTTTCTGT. The V call is TRBV5-1, the J call TRBJ1-1, with D possibly being TRBD1 (6 bases). The CDR3 runs 14 residues. Germline CDR1 and CDR2: SGHRS and YFSETQ. V shed 3 bases and J shed 0 bases, with 9 bases lying between them.

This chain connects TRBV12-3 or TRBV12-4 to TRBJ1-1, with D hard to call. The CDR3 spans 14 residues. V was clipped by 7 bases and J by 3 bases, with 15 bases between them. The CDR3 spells CASTPSLHYTEAFF. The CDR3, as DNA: TGTGCCAGCACCCCTAGCCTCCATTACACTGAAGCTTTCTTT.

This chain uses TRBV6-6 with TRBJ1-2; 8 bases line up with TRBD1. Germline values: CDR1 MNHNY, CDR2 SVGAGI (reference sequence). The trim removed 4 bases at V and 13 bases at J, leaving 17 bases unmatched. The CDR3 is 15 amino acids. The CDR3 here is CASSWGLDREGLGTF. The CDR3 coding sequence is TGTGCCAGCAGTTGGGGCTTGGACAGGGAGGGATTGGGCACCTTC.

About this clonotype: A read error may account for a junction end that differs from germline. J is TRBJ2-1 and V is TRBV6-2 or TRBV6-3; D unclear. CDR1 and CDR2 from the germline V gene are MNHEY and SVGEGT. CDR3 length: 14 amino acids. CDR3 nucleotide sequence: TGTGCCAGCAGTCAGATGATGGGTTCGAATGAACAGTTCTTC. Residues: CASSQMMGSNEQFF.

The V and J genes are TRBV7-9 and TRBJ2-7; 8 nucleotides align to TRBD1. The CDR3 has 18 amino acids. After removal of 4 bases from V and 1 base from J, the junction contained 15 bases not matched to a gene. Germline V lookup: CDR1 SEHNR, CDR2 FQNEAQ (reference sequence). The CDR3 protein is CASSSPPGGQGISYEQYF. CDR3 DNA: TGTGCCAGCAGCTCCCCACCCGGTGGACAGGGAATTTCCTACGAGCAGTACTTC.

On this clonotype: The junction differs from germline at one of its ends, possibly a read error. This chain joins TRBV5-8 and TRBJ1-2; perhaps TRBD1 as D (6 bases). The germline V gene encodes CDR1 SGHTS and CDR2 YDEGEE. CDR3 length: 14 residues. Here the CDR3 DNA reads TGTGCCAGCAGTTTGCAGGGGACTAACTTTGGCTACACCTTC. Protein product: CASSLQGTNFGYTF.

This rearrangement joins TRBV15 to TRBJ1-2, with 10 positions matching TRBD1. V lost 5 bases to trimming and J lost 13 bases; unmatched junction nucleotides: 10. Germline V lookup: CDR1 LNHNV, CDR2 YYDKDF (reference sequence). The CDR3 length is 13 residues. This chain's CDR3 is CATSGGTGENGTF. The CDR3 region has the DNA TGTGCCACCAGCGGTGGGACAGGGGAGAATGGCACCTTC.

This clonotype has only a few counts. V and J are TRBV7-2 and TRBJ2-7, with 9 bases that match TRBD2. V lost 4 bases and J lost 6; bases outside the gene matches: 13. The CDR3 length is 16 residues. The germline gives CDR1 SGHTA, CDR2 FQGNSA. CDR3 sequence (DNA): TGTGCCAGCAGCTCAATACCAGCGGGAGGACCTTTCGAGCAGTACTTC. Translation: CASSSIPAGGPFEQYF.

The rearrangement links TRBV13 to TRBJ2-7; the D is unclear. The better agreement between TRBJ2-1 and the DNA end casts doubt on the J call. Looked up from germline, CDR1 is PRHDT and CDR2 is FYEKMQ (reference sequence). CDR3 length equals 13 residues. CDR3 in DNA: TGTGCCAGCAGCCAGACTGCGACCTACGAGCAGTTCTTC. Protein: CASSQTATYEQFF.

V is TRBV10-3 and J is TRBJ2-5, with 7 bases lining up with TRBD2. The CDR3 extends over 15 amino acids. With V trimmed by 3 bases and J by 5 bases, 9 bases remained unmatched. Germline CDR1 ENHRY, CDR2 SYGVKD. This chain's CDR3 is CAISDEGGKTETQYF. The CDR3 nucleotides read TGTGCCATCAGTGACGAGGGAGGGAAAACGGAGACCCAGTACTTC.

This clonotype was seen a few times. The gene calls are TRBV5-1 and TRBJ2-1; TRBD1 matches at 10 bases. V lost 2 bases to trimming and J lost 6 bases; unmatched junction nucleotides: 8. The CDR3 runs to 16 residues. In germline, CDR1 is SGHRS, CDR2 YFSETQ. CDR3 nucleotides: TGCGCCAGCAGCTTTATCCGACAGGGGGCGGGCAATGAGCAGTTCTTC. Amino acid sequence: CASSFIRQGAGNEQFF.

CDR3 nucleotide sequence: TGCGCCAGCAGCCAAGAAACCAGAGGGGGCAATGAGCAGTTCTTC. This codes for CASSQETRGGNEQFF. The chain is built from TRBV4-1 and TRBJ2-1; TRBD1 might be the D (6 bases). The V and J ends lost 0 bases and 6 bases respectively, with 12 bases between them. Germline V lookup: CDR1 MGHRA, CDR2 YSYEKL. The CDR3 contains 15 residues.

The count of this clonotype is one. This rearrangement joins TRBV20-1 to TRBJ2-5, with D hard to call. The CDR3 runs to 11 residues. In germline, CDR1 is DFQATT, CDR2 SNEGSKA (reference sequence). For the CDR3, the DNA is TGCAGCGCTGAACTGCAAGAGACCCAGTACTTC. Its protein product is CSAELQETQYF.

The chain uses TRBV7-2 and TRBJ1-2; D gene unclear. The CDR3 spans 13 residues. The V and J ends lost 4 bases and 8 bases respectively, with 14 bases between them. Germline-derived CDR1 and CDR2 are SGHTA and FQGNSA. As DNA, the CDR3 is TGTGCCAGCAGCTCCGACCCGACGAGAGGCTACACCTTC. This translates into CASSSDPTRGYTF.

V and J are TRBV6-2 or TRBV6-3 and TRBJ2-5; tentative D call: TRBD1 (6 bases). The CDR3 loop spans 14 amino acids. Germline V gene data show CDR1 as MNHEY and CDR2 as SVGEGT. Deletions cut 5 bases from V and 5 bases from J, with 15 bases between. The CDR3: CASSPTGLRETQYF. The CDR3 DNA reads TGTGCCAGCAGTCCAACAGGGCTACGGGAGACCCAGTACTTC.

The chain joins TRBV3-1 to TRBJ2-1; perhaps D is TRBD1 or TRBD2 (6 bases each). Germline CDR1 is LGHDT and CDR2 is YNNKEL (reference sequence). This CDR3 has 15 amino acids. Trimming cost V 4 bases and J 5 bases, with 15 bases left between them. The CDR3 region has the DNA TGTGCCAGCAGCCCCCGGTCGGGGGCCAACAATGAGCAGTTCTTC. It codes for CASSPRSGANNEQFF.

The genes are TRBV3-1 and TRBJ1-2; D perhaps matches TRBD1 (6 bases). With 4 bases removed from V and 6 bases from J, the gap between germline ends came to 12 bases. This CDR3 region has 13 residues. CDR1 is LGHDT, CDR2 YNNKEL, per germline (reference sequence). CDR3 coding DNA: TGTGCCAGCAGCCGACAGGCGGGGGATGGCTACACCTTC. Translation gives CASSRQAGDGYTF.

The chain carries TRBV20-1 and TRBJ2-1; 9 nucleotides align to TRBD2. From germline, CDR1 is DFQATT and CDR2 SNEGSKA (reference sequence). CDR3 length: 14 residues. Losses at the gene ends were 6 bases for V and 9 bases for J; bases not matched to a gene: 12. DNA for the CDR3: TGCAGTGCCGGGGCGGCGGGGGGGCCTGGTGAGCAGTTCTTC. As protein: CSAGAAGGPGEQFF.

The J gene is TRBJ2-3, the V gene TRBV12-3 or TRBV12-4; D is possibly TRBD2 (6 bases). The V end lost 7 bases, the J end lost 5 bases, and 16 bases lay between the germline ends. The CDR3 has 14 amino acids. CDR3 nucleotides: TGTGCCAGCACACAAAGGACTACCGGAGATACGCAGTATTTT. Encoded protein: CASTQRTTGDTQYF.

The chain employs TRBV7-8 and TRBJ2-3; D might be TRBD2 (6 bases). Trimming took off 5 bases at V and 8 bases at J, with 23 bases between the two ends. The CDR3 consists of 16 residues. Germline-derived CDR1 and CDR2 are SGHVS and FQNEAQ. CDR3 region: CASSPRRASAGPTQYF. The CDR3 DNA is TGTGCCAGCAGCCCTAGGCGGGCTAGCGCGGGCCCTACGCAGTATTTT. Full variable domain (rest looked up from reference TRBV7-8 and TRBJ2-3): GAGVSQSPRYKVAKRGQDVALRCDPISGHVSLFWYQQALGQGPEFLTYFQNEAQLDKSGLPSDRFFAERPEGSVSTLKIQRTQQEDSAVYLCASSPRRASAGPTQYFGPGTRLTVL.

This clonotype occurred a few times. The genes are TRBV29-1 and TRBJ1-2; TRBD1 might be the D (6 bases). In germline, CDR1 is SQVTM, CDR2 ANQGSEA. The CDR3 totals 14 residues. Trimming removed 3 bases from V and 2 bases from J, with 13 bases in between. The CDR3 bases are TGCAGCGTTGACCTACGACAGGACAACTATGGCTACACCTTC. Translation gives CSVDLRQDNYGYTF. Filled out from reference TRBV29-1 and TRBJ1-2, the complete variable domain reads SAVISQKPSRDICQRGTSLTIQCQVDSQVTMMFWYRQQPGQSLTLIATANQGSEATYESGFVIDKFPISRPNLTFSTLTVSNMSPEDSSIYLCSVDLRQDNYGYTFGSGTRLTVV.

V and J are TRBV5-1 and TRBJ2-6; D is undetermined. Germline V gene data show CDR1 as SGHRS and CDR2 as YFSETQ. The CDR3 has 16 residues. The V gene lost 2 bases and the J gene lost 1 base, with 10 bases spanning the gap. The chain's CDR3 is CASSFSMPSGANVLTF. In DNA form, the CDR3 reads TGCGCCAGCAGCTTCTCCATGCCATCTGGGGCCAACGTCCTGACTTTC. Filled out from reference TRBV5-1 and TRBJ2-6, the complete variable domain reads KAGVTQTPRYLIKTRGQQVTLSCSPISGHRSVSWYQQTPGQGLQFLFEYFSETQRNKGNFPGRFSGRQFSNSRSEMNVSTLELGDSALYLCASSFSMPSGANVLTFGAGSRLTVL.

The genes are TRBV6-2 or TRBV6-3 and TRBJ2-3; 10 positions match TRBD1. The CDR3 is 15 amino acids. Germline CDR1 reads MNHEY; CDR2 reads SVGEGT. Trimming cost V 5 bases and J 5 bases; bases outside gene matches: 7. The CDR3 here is CASSDRGHGKDTQYF. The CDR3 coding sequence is TGTGCCAGCAGTGACAGGGGGCACGGAAAAGATACGCAGTATTTT.

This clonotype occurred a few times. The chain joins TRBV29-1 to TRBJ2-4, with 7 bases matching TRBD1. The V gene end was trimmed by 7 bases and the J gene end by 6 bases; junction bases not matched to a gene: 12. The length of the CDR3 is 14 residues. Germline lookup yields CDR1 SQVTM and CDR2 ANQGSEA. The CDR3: CSAEGPAGGNIQYF. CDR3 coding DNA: TGCAGCGCCGAGGGCCCGGCAGGGGGAAACATTCAGTACTTC.

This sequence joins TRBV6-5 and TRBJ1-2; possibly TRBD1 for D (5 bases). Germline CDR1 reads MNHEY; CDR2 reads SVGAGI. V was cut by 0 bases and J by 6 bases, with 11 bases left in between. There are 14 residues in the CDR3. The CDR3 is CASSYSGGINGYTF. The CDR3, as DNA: TGTGCCAGCAGTTACTCTGGGGGTATCAATGGCTACACCTTC.

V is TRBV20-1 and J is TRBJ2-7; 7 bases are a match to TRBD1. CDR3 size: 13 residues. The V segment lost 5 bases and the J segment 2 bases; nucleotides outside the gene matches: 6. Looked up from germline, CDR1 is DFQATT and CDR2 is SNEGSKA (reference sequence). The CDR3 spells CSAAGTAAYEQYF. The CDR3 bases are TGCAGTGCTGCCGGGACAGCCGCCTACGAGCAGTACTTC.

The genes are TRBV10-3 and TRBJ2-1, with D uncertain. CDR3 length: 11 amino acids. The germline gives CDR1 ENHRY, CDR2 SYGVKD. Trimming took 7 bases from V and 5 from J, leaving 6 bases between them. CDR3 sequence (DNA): TGTGCCATCAACCAGCACAATGAGCAGTTCTTC. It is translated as CAINQHNEQFF.